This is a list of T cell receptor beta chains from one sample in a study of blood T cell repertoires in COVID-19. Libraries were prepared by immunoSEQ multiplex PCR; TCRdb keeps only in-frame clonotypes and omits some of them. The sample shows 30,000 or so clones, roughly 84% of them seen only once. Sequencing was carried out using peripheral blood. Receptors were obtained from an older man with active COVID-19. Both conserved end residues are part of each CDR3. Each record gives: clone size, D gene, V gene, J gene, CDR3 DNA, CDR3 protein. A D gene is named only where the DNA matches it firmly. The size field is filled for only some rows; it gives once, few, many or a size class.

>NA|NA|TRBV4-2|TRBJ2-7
TGTGCCAGCAGCCAAGCGGGTCGAAGGGAGCAGTACTTC
CASSQAGRREQYF
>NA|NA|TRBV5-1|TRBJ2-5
TGCGCCAGCAGCGGGACTGGAGGAGAGACCCAGTACTTC
CASSGTGGETQYF
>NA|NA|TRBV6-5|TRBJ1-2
TGTGCCAGCAGAACCGAAGGGGCGAAATATGGCTACACCTTC
CASRTEGAKYGYTF
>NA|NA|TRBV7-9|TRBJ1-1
TGTGCCAGCAGCTTAGAAGCGCTGCCGGGGACTGAAGCTTTCTTT
CASSLEALPGTEAFF
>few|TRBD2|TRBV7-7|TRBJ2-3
TGTGCCAGCAGGCGCGGGACTAGCGGCACAGATACGCAGTATTTT
CASRRGTSGTDTQYF
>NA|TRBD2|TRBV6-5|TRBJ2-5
TGTGCCACGACGACTAGCGGGGGGCAAGAGACCCAGTACTTC
CATTTSGGQETQYF
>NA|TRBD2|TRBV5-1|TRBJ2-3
TGCGCCAGCAGCTTGGAGAGCGGGGGGGCTATTGGAGATACGCAGTATTTT
CASSLESGGAIGDTQYF
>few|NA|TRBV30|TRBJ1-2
TGTGCCTGGAGTGTACAGACTAACTATGGCTACACCTTC
CAWSVQTNYGYTF
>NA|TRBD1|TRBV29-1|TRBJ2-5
TGCAGCGTGGGGACAGGCCAAGAGACCCAGTACTTC
CSVGTGQETQYF
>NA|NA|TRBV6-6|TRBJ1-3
TGTGCCAGCAGACAACAGGGTCATAGCTCTGGAAACACCATATATTTT
CASRQQGHSSGNTIYF
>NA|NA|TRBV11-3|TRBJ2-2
TGTGCCAGCAGCCCACAGCCTGTTTCCGTTGCCGGGGAGCTGTTTTTT
CASSPQPVSVAGELFF
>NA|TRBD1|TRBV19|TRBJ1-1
TGTGCCAGTAGCAATCCAGGGGGCCCGAACACTGAAGCTTTCTTT
CASSNPGGPNTEAFF
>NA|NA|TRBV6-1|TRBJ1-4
TGTGCCAGCAGTGAATTGGGGGGTACTAATGAAAAACTGTTTTTT
CASSELGGTNEKLFF
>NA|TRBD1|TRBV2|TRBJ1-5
TGTGCCAGCAGTGGACAGGGTCGAATTGCGCAGCCCCAGCATTTT
CASSGQGRIAQPQHF
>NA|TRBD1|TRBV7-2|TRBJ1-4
TGTGCCAGCAGGAGGCGGGACAGGGTAGATGAAAAACTGTTTTTT
CASRRRDRVDEKLFF
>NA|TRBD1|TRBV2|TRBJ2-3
TGTGCCAGCAGTGGAGGGACAGGGAGGGCAGATACGCAGTATTTT
CASSGGTGRADTQYF
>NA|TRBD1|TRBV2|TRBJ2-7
TGTGCCAGCAGACTACCAGGGGGCCCCTACGAGCAGTACTTC
CASRLPGGPYEQYF
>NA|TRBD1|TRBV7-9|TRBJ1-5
TGTGCCAGCAGCCCAGGGGGGAATAGCAATCAGCCCCAGCATTTT
CASSPGGNSNQPQHF
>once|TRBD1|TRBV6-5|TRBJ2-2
TGTGCCAGCAGTTACGAACAGGGGGCTTTCGGGGAGCTGTTTTTT
CASSYEQGAFGELFF
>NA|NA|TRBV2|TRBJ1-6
TGTGCCAGCAGTGAGTTTGGGACAACCAATTCACCCCTCCACTTT
CASSEFGTTNSPLHF